What follows are 3 T cell receptor beta chains derived from one specimen sequenced in a study of OX40 agonist ivuxolimab in advanced cancers. Measured with immunoSEQ multiplex PCR; TCRdb has only the in-frame clones, and not every one. The profile covers about 60,000 clones, with around 81% appearing a single time and 1% taken by the ten largest. The source was CD4+ or CD8+ T cells sorted from blood, collected in a trial of the OX40 agonist ivuxolimab. The receptors were gathered from an adult with an advanced solid tumor such as melanoma, head and neck, liver or kidney cancer.

J is TRBJ2-7 and V is TRBV10-2; 7 positions match TRBD2. CDR1 WSHSY and CDR2 SAAADI come from the germline V gene. The CDR3 has 14 amino acids. The V segment lost 6 bases and the J segment 2 bases; nucleotides outside the gene matches: 7. CDR3 in amino acids: CASREGGAAYEQYF. The CDR3 DNA reads TGCGCCAGCAGGGAGGGAGGGGCGGCCTACGAGCAGTACTTC.

The genes are TRBV19 and TRBJ1-1, with D hard to call. V gave up 0 bases and J gave up 3 bases, with 11 bases separating them. The CDR3 consists of 15 residues. Germline values: CDR1 LNHDA, CDR2 SQIVND (reference sequence). This CDR3 is CASSIDGLEDTEAFF. The CDR3 DNA reads TGTGCCAGTAGTATAGACGGGTTGGAGGACACTGAAGCTTTCTTT.

The V call is TRBV5-1, the J call TRBJ2-7; 13 bases align to TRBD2. V shed 3 bases, J shed 1 base, and the junction held 4 bases outside the gene matches. Germline CDR1 reads SGHRS; CDR2 reads YFSETQ. The CDR3 totals 16 residues. DNA for the CDR3: TGCGCCAGCAGCTGGGGGACTAGCGGGGCATCCTACGAGCAGTACTTC. This codes for CASSWGTSGASYEQYF.